A selection of T cell receptor beta chains follows, all from one sample in a study of T cells after yellow fever vaccination. One entry per CDR3 protein results from TCRdb running MiXCR on the 5' RACE reads. The sample contains 250,000 or so distinct CDR3 sequences, 6.5% to 7.5% of which appear only once. This material consisted of CD4+ T cells sorted from PBMCs, taken on the day of the yellow fever booster vaccination. These TCRs come from a man aged 25-40 years who received the YFV17D yellow fever vaccine. CDR3s include the opening cysteine and the closing phenylalanine or tryptophan. The order of the fields is clone size, D gene, V gene, J gene, CDR3 length, CDR3 protein, CDR3 DNA. A D gene is named only where the DNA matches it firmly. Clone size is stated in some rows and not others, as once, few, many or a class when expanded.

clone size: -; D gene: -; V gene: TRBV12-3/TRBV12-4; J gene: TRBJ1-5; CDR3 length: 15; CDR3 protein: CASSWERGRNQPQHF; CDR3 DNA: TGTGCCAGCTCCTGGGAACGGGGCCGCAATCAGCCCCAGCATTTT
clone size: many; D gene: TRBD1; V gene: TRBV3-1; J gene: TRBJ1-2; CDR3 length: 15; CDR3 protein: CASSQGTGFDYGYTF; CDR3 DNA: TGTGCCAGCAGCCAAGGGACAGGGTTCGACTATGGCTACACCTTC
clone size: many; D gene: -; V gene: TRBV4-2; J gene: TRBJ1-2; CDR3 length: 15; CDR3 protein: CASSQLLGRGYGYTF; CDR3 DNA: TGTGCCAGCAGCCAACTTTTGGGCAGGGGTTACGGCTACACCTTC
clone size: -; D gene: TRBD2; V gene: TRBV6-2/TRBV6-3; J gene: TRBJ2-3; CDR3 length: 14; CDR3 protein: CATGTSGRTDTQYF; CDR3 DNA: TGTGCCACCGGGACTAGCGGGCGCACAGATACGCAGTATTTT
clone size: few; D gene: -; V gene: TRBV14; J gene: TRBJ1-1; CDR3 length: 15; CDR3 protein: CASSQGGSGSTEAFF; CDR3 DNA: TGTGCCAGCAGCCAAGGGGGGAGTGGGAGCACTGAAGCTTTCTTT
clone size: few; D gene: -; V gene: TRBV12-3/TRBV12-4; J gene: TRBJ2-1; CDR3 length: 15; CDR3 protein: CASSGGLSSYNEQFF; CDR3 DNA: TGTGCCAGCAGTGGAGGACTAAGCTCCTACAATGAGCAGTTCTTC
clone size: -; D gene: -; V gene: TRBV29-1; J gene: TRBJ1-5; CDR3 length: 14; CDR3 protein: CSVASANNNQPQHF; CDR3 DNA: TGCAGCGTTGCTTCAGCGAACAATAATCAGCCCCAGCATTTT
clone size: -; D gene: TRBD1; V gene: TRBV18; J gene: TRBJ2-2; CDR3 length: 17; CDR3 protein: CASSPTTGSMYTGELFF; CDR3 DNA: TGTGCCAGCTCACCCACGACAGGGAGTATGTACACCGGGGAGCTGTTTTTT
clone size: -; D gene: -; V gene: TRBV6-5; J gene: TRBJ2-5; CDR3 length: 11; CDR3 protein: CASRSYETQYF; CDR3 DNA: TGTGCCAGCAGGTCGTACGAGACCCAGTACTTC
clone size: -; D gene: -; V gene: TRBV7-2; J gene: TRBJ2-1; CDR3 length: 16; CDR3 protein: CASSSSGGTSYNEQFF; CDR3 DNA: TGTGCCAGCAGCTCGTCCGGGGGCACGTCCTACAATGAGCAGTTCTTC
clone size: -; D gene: -; V gene: TRBV14; J gene: TRBJ1-5; CDR3 length: 16; CDR3 protein: CASSQDYGRGNQPQHF; CDR3 DNA: TGTGCCAGCAGCCAAGATTATGGACGGGGGAATCAGCCCCAGCATTTT
clone size: few; D gene: TRBD2; V gene: TRBV7-3; J gene: TRBJ2-3; CDR3 length: 15; CDR3 protein: CASSLTSGTLDTQYF; CDR3 DNA: TGTGCCAGCAGCTTGACTAGCGGGACCCTAGATACGCAGTATTTT
clone size: many; D gene: -; V gene: TRBV29-1; J gene: TRBJ2-1; CDR3 length: 15; CDR3 protein: CSVTQPKRTVNEQFF; CDR3 DNA: TGCAGCGTCACGCAACCCAAAAGGACTGTCAATGAGCAGTTCTTC
clone size: few; D gene: -; V gene: TRBV20-1; J gene: TRBJ2-5; CDR3 length: 16; CDR3 protein: CSARDPRLDSQETQYF; CDR3 DNA: TGCAGTGCTAGAGACCCCCGACTAGACTCACAAGAGACCCAGTACTTC
clone size: -; D gene: -; V gene: TRBV10-3; J gene: TRBJ2-5; CDR3 length: 13; CDR3 protein: CAISLTEKETQYF; CDR3 DNA: TGTGCCATCAGTTTGACGGAGAAAGAAACCCAGTACTTC
clone size: few; D gene: TRBD1; V gene: TRBV14; J gene: TRBJ1-2; CDR3 length: 14; CDR3 protein: CASSQLDRGYGYTF; CDR3 DNA: TGTGCCAGCAGCCAACTGGACAGGGGTTATGGCTACACCTTC
clone size: many; D gene: -; V gene: TRBV5-4; J gene: TRBJ2-3; CDR3 length: 16; CDR3 protein: CASSPRGGGITDTQYF; CDR3 DNA: TGTGCCAGCAGCCCTCGGGGCGGGGGCATCACAGATACGCAGTATTTT
clone size: -; D gene: TRBD1; V gene: TRBV5-1; J gene: TRBJ2-3; CDR3 length: 16; CDR3 protein: CASSKGDSFPTDTQYF; CDR3 DNA: TGCGCCAGCAGCAAAGGGGACAGTTTTCCCACAGATACGCAGTATTTT
clone size: -; D gene: -; V gene: TRBV14; J gene: TRBJ2-5; CDR3 length: 17; CDR3 protein: CASSQGSRGPIQETQYF; CDR3 DNA: TGTGCCAGCAGCCAAGGGTCGCGGGGACCTATCCAAGAGACCCAGTACTTC
clone size: many; D gene: -; V gene: TRBV5-1; J gene: TRBJ2-7; CDR3 length: 14; CDR3 protein: CASSLRGTSYEQYF; CDR3 DNA: TGCGCCAGCAGCTTACGGGGGACCTCCTACGAGCAGTACTTC
clone size: few; D gene: -; V gene: TRBV6-1; J gene: TRBJ2-7; CDR3 length: 13; CDR3 protein: CASSSVMAYEQYF; CDR3 DNA: TGTGCCAGCAGTAGCGTAATGGCCTACGAGCAGTACTTC
clone size: few; D gene: TRBD1; V gene: TRBV24-1; J gene: TRBJ2-1; CDR3 length: 12; CDR3 protein: CATSSGGGEQFF; CDR3 DNA: TGTGCCACCAGTTCAGGGGGCGGGGAGCAGTTCTTC
clone size: many; D gene: TRBD1; V gene: TRBV28; J gene: TRBJ1-2; CDR3 length: 15; CDR3 protein: CASSKFRTGSYGYTF; CDR3 DNA: TGTGCCAGCAGCAAGTTCAGGACAGGGTCCTATGGCTACACCTTC
clone size: -; D gene: TRBD2; V gene: TRBV3-1; J gene: TRBJ2-1; CDR3 length: 16; CDR3 protein: CASSQFGLAENNEQFF; CDR3 DNA: TGTGCCAGCAGCCAATTTGGACTAGCGGAAAACAATGAGCAGTTCTTC
clone size: many; D gene: -; V gene: TRBV5-4; J gene: TRBJ2-1; CDR3 length: 12; CDR3 protein: CASSLEVGEQFF; CDR3 DNA: TGTGCCAGCAGCTTAGAGGTTGGTGAGCAGTTCTTC
clone size: -; D gene: -; V gene: TRBV10-2; J gene: TRBJ2-7; CDR3 length: 15; CDR3 protein: CASSALVRIGYEQYF; CDR3 DNA: TGCGCCAGCAGTGCCTTAGTTAGGATTGGCTACGAGCAGTACTTC
clone size: few; D gene: TRBD2; V gene: TRBV20-1; J gene: TRBJ2-5; CDR3 length: 15; CDR3 protein: CSARGTSGTRETQYF; CDR3 DNA: TGCAGTGCTAGAGGGACTAGCGGGACGAGGGAGACCCAGTACTTC
clone size: many; D gene: -; V gene: TRBV30; J gene: TRBJ2-1; CDR3 length: 14; CDR3 protein: CAWSVLSGRNEQFF; CDR3 DNA: TGTGCCTGGAGTGTACTGTCAGGGAGGAATGAGCAGTTCTTC
clone size: -; D gene: TRBD1; V gene: TRBV11-2; J gene: TRBJ2-5; CDR3 length: 16; CDR3 protein: CASMSPGQGVQETQYF; CDR3 DNA: TGTGCCAGCATGTCCCCGGGACAGGGTGTCCAAGAGACCCAGTACTTC
clone size: few; D gene: -; V gene: TRBV7-2; J gene: TRBJ2-7; CDR3 length: 12; CDR3 protein: CASSSISYEQYF; CDR3 DNA: TGTGCCAGCAGCTCAATCTCCTACGAGCAGTACTTC
clone size: -; D gene: -; V gene: TRBV29-1; J gene: TRBJ2-1; CDR3 length: 14; CDR3 protein: CSVAPPGTLREQFF; CDR3 DNA: TGCAGCGTGGCCCCCCCGGGGACCCTTCGCGAGCAGTTCTTC
clone size: -; D gene: -; V gene: TRBV6-2/TRBV6-3; J gene: TRBJ2-2; CDR3 length: 16; CDR3 protein: CASSYFGGANTGELFF; CDR3 DNA: TGTGCCAGCAGTTATTTTGGGGGAGCGAACACCGGGGAGCTGTTTTTT
clone size: many; D gene: -; V gene: TRBV12-3/TRBV12-4; J gene: TRBJ1-3; CDR3 length: 15; CDR3 protein: CASSVAGKGENTIYF; CDR3 DNA: TGTGCCAGCAGTGTAGCAGGGAAAGGGGAGAACACCATATATTTT
clone size: few; D gene: TRBD1; V gene: TRBV5-6; J gene: TRBJ1-5; CDR3 length: 15; CDR3 protein: CASSPGQGLNQPQHF; CDR3 DNA: TGTGCCAGCAGCCCCGGACAGGGACTCAATCAGCCCCAGCATTTT
clone size: -; D gene: -; V gene: TRBV3-1; J gene: TRBJ1-2; CDR3 length: 14; CDR3 protein: CASSQDKGGYGYTF; CDR3 DNA: TGTGCCAGCAGCCAAGATAAGGGGGGCTATGGCTACACCTTC
clone size: -; D gene: TRBD1; V gene: TRBV20-1; J gene: TRBJ1-3; CDR3 length: 16; CDR3 protein: CSARDGQGAYGNTIYF; CDR3 DNA: TGCAGTGCTAGAGATGGGCAGGGGGCATATGGAAACACCATATATTTT
clone size: few; D gene: -; V gene: TRBV7-9; J gene: TRBJ2-7; CDR3 length: 14; CDR3 protein: CASSLRGVSYEQYF; CDR3 DNA: TGTGCCAGCAGCCTGAGGGGGGTCTCCTACGAGCAGTACTTC
clone size: few; D gene: -; V gene: TRBV7-9; J gene: TRBJ2-7; CDR3 length: 16; CDR3 protein: CASRKGGGPLSYEQYF; CDR3 DNA: TGTGCCAGCAGAAAAGGGGGGGGACCTCTCTCCTACGAGCAGTACTTC
clone size: few; D gene: TRBD2; V gene: TRBV20-1; J gene: TRBJ2-3; CDR3 length: 19; CDR3 protein: CSARDRTSGRAYSTDTQYF; CDR3 DNA: TGCAGTGCTAGAGATCGGACTAGCGGGAGGGCCTATAGCACAGATACGCAGTATTTT
clone size: -; D gene: -; V gene: TRBV28; J gene: TRBJ1-1; CDR3 length: 13; CDR3 protein: CASSFPLQVKAFF; CDR3 DNA: TGTGCCAGCAGTTTCCCACTGCAGGTAAAAGCTTTCTTT
clone size: many; D gene: -; V gene: TRBV11-1; J gene: TRBJ2-3; CDR3 length: 14; CDR3 protein: CASSFGRETDTQYF; CDR3 DNA: TGTGCCAGCAGCTTCGGACGGGAAACAGATACGCAGTATTTT
clone size: -; D gene: -; V gene: TRBV27; J gene: TRBJ2-7; CDR3 length: 14; CDR3 protein: CASSLLRGAYEQYF; CDR3 DNA: TGTGCCAGCAGTTTATTACGGGGGGCATACGAGCAGTACTTC
clone size: -; D gene: -; V gene: TRBV19; J gene: TRBJ2-7; CDR3 length: 13; CDR3 protein: CASSTLHGYEQYF; CDR3 DNA: TGTGCCAGTAGTACTCTGCACGGCTACGAGCAGTACTTC
clone size: few; D gene: -; V gene: TRBV20-1; J gene: TRBJ2-1; CDR3 length: 16; CDR3 protein: CSARDLGRSSYNEQFF; CDR3 DNA: TGCAGTGCTAGAGATTTGGGTCGGAGCTCCTACAATGAGCAGTTCTTC
clone size: -; D gene: TRBD2; V gene: TRBV7-6; J gene: TRBJ2-7; CDR3 length: 18; CDR3 protein: CASSVTTWTSGSLYEQYF; CDR3 DNA: TGTGCCAGCAGCGTAACTACCTGGACTAGCGGGAGTTTGTACGAGCAGTACTTC
clone size: many; D gene: TRBD1; V gene: TRBV20-1; J gene: TRBJ2-5; CDR3 length: 14; CDR3 protein: CSARNDRGHETQYF; CDR3 DNA: TGCAGTGCTAGGAATGACAGGGGGCACGAGACCCAGTACTTC